This TCR beta chain was documented in a study of beta chain features in type 1 diabetes. Study in general: Patients were similar to healthy donors in age and gender (as well as in cell yields).

Germline V gene sequence: CDR1 MDHEN, CDR2 SYDVKM. The CDR3 is 12 residues long. The ends were cut back, 6 bases at V and 1 base at J, with 7 bases in the middle. As concerns this clone: Its antigen is unidentified. Additional DNA sequences in this sample encode the identical CDR3.

cDNA synthesis used the whole RNA isolate, giving expressed TCRB sequences. The method was immunoSEQ multiplex PCR; TCRdb's version includes in-frame clones alone and lacks a portion of them. The sample has roughly 300,000 clones, 14% seen once. General study points: All four CD4+ subsets of Type 1 diabetes patients contained TCRB CDR3s that were moderately but significantly shorter.

The sample comprised naive CD4+ T cells from blood. This clonotype originated in a man in his thirties or forties with type 1 diabetes. V is TRBV28 and J is TRBJ2-7; D might be TRBD1 (6 bases). CDR3 amino acids: CASRQGSYEQYF. The CDR3 DNA follows: TGTGCCAGCAGACAGGGATCCTACGAGCAGTACTTC. The whole variable domain, filled in from reference TRBV28 and TRBJ2-7, reads DVKVTQSSRYLVKRTGEKVFLECVQDMDHENMFWYRQDPGLGLRLIYFSYDVKMKEKGDIPEGYSVSREKKERFSLILESASTNQTSMYLCASRQGSYEQYFGPGTRLTVT.